These 2 T cell receptor beta chains originate from one sample sequenced in a study of control samples from healthy donors and cancer patients. The protocol was immunoSEQ multiplex PCR, while the TCRdb copy is restricted to in-frame clones and leaves out a portion. The table includes roughly 83,000 clones, roughly 86% detected once. The sample taken for sequencing was blood. Every receptor here comes from a woman aged 55-70 years in good health.

This chain joins TRBV5-6 and TRBJ2-7; 7 positions agree with TRBD1. V shed 2 bases and J 2 bases; nucleotides not matched to a gene: 4. The CDR3 has 14 residues. The V gene's germline CDR1 is SGHDT and CDR2 YYEEEE. CDR3 DNA: TGTGCCAGCAGCTTTGCAGGGGGTACCTACGAGCAGTACTTC. Translating gives CASSFAGGTYEQYF.

This chain uses TRBV20-1 with TRBJ2-7, with a weak D call TRBD1 (6 bases). The germline V and J ends were trimmed by 6 bases and 4 bases, with 10 bases remaining between them. The CDR3 sequence is 11 residues long. Germline CDR1 DFQATT, CDR2 SNEGSKA (reference sequence). The CDR3 DNA reads as TGCAGTGCCCAACAGGGTTACGAGCAGTACTTC. Amino acids: CSAQQGYEQYF.